Listed below are T cell receptor beta chains from one sample, sequenced in a study of shared clonotypes between healthy human individuals. TCRdb's copy holds only in-frame clones and misses some; the assay was immunoSEQ multiplex PCR. The table lists 850,000 to 1,100,000 clones, roughly 77% of them singletons, with roughly 0.83% in the top ten. Sample: memory CD4+ T cells from PBMCs. Every receptor here comes from a man aged 18 to 29 in good health. Some clones in this sample may be carry-over from other donors' samples. Each CDR3 is given with its conserved first and last residue. D genes are given only for firm matches.

d_call	v_call	j_call	cdr3_aa
TRBD1	TRBV28	TRBJ2-3	CASSFGTGVGTDTQYF
.	TRBV5-4	TRBJ1-2	CASSSRGLNYGYTF
TRBD1	TRBV27	TRBJ1-5	CASSSGQGAGNQPQHF
.	TRBV5-6	TRBJ2-5	CASSLMAGMQETQYF
.	TRBV28	TRBJ1-4	CASSFREKLFF
.	TRBV5-1	TRBJ2-2	CASSLDIISGTTGELFF
.	TRBV27	TRBJ2-3	CASSIAALGYTQYF
.	TRBV14	TRBJ1-4	CASSQSGSRYEKLFF
.	TRBV11-1	TRBJ2-7	CASSVTQAGEQYF
TRBD1	TRBV28	TRBJ2-7	CASRRMPGQGEDATF
.	TRBV5-4	TRBJ2-6	CASSPREAGANVLTF
.	TRBV5-4	TRBJ1-1	CASSKDRNTEAFF
TRBD2	TRBV5-1	TRBJ2-2	CASSLAGTSGTGELFF
.	TRBV7-2	TRBJ2-3	CASSYRGGDRDTQYF
.	TRBV28	TRBJ2-3	CASKGYSTDTQYF
.	TRBV9	TRBJ1-1	CASSAVSSPDTEAFF
.	TRBV5-1	TRBJ2-5	CASSLLGPPTPAQYF
TRBD2	TRBV7-9	TRBJ2-7	CASSLAGTSGRAAYEQYF
.	TRBV7-2	TRBJ2-7	CASSLMGTPYEQYF
TRBD1	TRBV28	TRBJ1-5	CASSPNDRGDQPQHF
TRBD1	TRBV28	TRBJ1-4	CASSPQGATNEKLFF
.	TRBV7-2	TRBJ1-5	CASSPDRLPNQPQHF
.	TRBV28	TRBJ2-7	CASSSAPLYEQYF
.	TRBV18	TRBJ2-1	CASSPTQGNEQFF
.	TRBV5-8	TRBJ2-7	CASSLGLGGENEQYF
.	TRBV28	TRBJ1-2	CASSLTGRVYGYTF
TRBD1	TRBV4-3	TRBJ2-5	CASSLEWGTGGETQYF
.	TRBV4-2	TRBJ2-7	CASSQEPRTTITSEQYF
TRBD1	TRBV6-4	TRBJ1-5	CASSEETGGEGRNQPQHF
.	TRBV28	TRBJ1-2	CASRSYPGPPNF
.	TRBV5-1	TRBJ2-7	CASSWGLTSYEQYF
TRBD2	TRBV6-1	TRBJ2-1	CASSAGLAGGPFSVQKQFF
.	TRBV7-2	TRBJ2-2	CASTPRWGKGGAGELFF
TRBD1	TRBV29-1	TRBJ2-5	CSVSAGGFLGIETQYF
TRBD1	TRBV7-2	TRBJ2-1	CASSLDRDRVWNEQFF
.	TRBV30	TRBJ1-2	CAWTHGTGNYGYTF
TRBD1	TRBV7-2	TRBJ2-7	CASSLDRVSAYEQYF
.	TRBV5-1	TRBJ2-7	CASSLQKEYYEQYF
TRBD1	TRBV18	TRBJ2-1	CASSQKGTGGPLQAFF
.	TRBV28	TRBJ2-2	CASSGGRPRAGELFF